Sequencing of this T cell receptor beta chain was carried out in a study of CD8+CD57+ T cells in acquired aplastic anemia. Study at large: Sorted CD4+ and CD8+ cell DNA averaged around 3.5 ug. Healthy donors had, on average, roughly 10 million reads for their CD4+ cells.

It was genomic DNA that served as the template for profiling TCR beta VDJ and CDR3. TCRdb processed the reads anew with MiXCR; each CDR3 protein has one entry. The data contain a few hundred thousand distinct CDR3 sequences, over 60% of them singletons. Remarks on this clonotype: The antigen remains undetermined.

Study-level findings and limits: The number of CD8+ CDR3 sequences shared by patients and controls was twenty-nine.

The CDR3 has 15 residues. Per germline, CDR1 MGHDK and CDR2 SYGVNS. V was cut by 3 bases and J by 0 bases, with 9 bases left in between. The sequence came from a human donor in good health. Sequencing was performed on sorted CD4+, CD8+, or CD8+CD57+ T cells (not recorded which) from PBMCs. The chain employs TRBV25-1 and TRBJ1-5; D remains ambiguous. CDR3 bases: TGTGCCAGCAGTGATGCGTCAGATAGCAATCAGCCCCAGCATTTT. This sequence encodes CASSDASDSNQPQHF. Variable domain in full (rest from reference TRBV25-1 and TRBJ1-5): EADIYQTPRYLVIGTGKKITLECSQTMGHDKMYWYQQDPGMELHLIHYSYGVNSTEKGDLSSESTVSRIRTEHFPLTLESARPSHTSQYLCASSDASDSNQPQHFGDGTRLSIL.